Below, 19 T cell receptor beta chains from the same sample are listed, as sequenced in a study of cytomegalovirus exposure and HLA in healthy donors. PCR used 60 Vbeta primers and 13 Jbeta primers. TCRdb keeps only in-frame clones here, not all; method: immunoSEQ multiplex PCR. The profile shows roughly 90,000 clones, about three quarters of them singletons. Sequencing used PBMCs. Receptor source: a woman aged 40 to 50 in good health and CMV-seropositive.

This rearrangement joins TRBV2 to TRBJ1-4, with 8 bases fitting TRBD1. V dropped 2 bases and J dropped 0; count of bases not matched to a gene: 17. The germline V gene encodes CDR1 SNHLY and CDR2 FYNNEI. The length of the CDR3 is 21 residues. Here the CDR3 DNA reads TGTGCCAGCAGTGAAAATAAGGGACAGGCGACGTCCAAGGCAACTAATGAAAAACTGTTTTTT. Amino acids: CASSENKGQATSKATNEKLFF.

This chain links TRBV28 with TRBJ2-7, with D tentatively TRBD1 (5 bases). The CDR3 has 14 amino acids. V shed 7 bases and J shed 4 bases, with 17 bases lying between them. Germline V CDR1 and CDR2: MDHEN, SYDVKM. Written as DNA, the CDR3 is TGTGCCAGCATCGGCAAGGGGTGGGGATACGAGCAGTACTTC. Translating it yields CASIGKGWGYEQYF.

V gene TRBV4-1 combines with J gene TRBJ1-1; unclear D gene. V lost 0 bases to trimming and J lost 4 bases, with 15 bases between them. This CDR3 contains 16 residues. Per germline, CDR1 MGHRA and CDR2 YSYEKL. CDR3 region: CASSQETLGRSTEAFF. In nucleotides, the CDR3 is TGCGCCAGCAGCCAAGAGACGCTTGGGCGTAGCACTGAAGCTTTCTTT.

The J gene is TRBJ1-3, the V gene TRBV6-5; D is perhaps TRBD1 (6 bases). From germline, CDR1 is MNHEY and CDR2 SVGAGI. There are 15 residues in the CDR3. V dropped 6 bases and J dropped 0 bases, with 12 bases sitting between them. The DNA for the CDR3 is TGTGCCAGCAGAACGGACAGCATCTCTGGAAACACCATATATTTT. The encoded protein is CASRTDSISGNTIYF.

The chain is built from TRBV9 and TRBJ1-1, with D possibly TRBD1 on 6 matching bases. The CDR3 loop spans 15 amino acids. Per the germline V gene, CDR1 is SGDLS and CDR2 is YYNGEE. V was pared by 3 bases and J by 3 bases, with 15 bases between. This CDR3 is CASSASGTTDTEAFF. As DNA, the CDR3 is TGTGCCAGCAGCGCCTCCGGGACAACGGACACTGAAGCTTTCTTT.

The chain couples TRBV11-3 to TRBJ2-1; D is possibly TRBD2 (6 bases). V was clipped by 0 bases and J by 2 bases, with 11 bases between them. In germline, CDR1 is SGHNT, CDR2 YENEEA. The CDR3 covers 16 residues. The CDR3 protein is CASSLEAGGTYNEQFF. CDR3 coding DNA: TGTGCCAGCAGCTTAGAGGCCGGCGGGACCTACAATGAGCAGTTCTTC.

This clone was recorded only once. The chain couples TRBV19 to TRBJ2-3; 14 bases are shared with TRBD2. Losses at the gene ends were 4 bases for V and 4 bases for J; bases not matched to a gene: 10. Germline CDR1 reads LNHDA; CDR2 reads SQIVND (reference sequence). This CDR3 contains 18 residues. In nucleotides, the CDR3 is TGTGCCAGTAGTACCGAATTAGGGACTAGCGGGAGTTCAGATACGCAGTATTTT. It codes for CASSTELGTSGSSDTQYF.

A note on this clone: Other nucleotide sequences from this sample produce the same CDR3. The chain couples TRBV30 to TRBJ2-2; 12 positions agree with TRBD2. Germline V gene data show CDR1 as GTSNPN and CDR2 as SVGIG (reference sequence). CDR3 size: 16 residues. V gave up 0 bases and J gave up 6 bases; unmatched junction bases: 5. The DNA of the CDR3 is TGTGCCTGGAGTGTAACACTAGCGGGAGGTCCCGGGGAGCTGTTTTTT. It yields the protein CAWSVTLAGGPGELFF. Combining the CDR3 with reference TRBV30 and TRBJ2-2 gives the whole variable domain SQTIHQWPATLVQPVGSPLSLECTVEGTSNPNLYWYRQAAGRGLQLLFYSVGIGQISSEVPQNLSASRPQDRQFILSSKKLLLSDSGFYLCAWSVTLAGGPGELFFGEGSRLTVL.

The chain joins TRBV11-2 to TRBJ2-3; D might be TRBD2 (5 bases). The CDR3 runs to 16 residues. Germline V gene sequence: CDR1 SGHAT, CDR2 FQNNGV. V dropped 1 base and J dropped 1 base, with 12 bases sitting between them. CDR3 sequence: CASSLGRISGTDTQYF. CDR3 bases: TGTGCCAGCAGCTTAGGGAGGATCTCGGGCACAGATACGCAGTATTTT.

CDR3 protein: CASSIRLAGVYNEQFF. The CDR3 coding sequence is TGCGCCAGCAGCATTCGACTAGCGGGAGTTTACAATGAGCAGTTCTTC. V usage is TRBV5-1 and J usage is TRBJ2-1, with 12 nucleotides matching TRBD2. Germline V gene data show CDR1 as SGHRS and CDR2 as YFSETQ. V shed 4 bases and J 4 bases; nucleotides not matched to a gene: 6. The CDR3 sequence is 16 residues long.

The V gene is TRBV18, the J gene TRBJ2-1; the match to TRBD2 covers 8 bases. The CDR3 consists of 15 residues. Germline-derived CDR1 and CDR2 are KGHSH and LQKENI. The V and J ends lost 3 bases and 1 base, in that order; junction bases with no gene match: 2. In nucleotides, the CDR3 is TGTGCCAGCTCACCCACTAGCGGTTCCTACAATGAGCAGTTCTTC. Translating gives CASSPTSGSYNEQFF. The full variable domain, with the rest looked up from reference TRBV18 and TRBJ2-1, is NAGVMQNPRHLVRRRGQEARLRCSPMKGHSHVYWYRQLPEEGLKFMVYLQKENIIDESGMPKERFSAEFPKEGPSILRIQQVVRGDSAAYFCASSPTSGSYNEQFFGPGTRLTVL.

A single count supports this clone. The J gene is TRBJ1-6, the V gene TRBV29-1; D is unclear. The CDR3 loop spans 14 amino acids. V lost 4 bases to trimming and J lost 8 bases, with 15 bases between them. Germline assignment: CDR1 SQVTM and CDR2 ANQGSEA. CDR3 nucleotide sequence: TGCAGCGTTGGGGGAGAAAGGGCCCATTCACCCCTCCACTTT. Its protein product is CSVGGERAHSPLHF.

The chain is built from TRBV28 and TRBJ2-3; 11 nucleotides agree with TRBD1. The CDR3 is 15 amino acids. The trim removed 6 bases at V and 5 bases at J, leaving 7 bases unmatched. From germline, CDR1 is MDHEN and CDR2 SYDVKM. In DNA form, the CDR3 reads TGTGCCAGCAGCGATGGACAGGGGGCGAGAGATACGCAGTATTTT. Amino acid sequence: CASSDGQGARDTQYF.

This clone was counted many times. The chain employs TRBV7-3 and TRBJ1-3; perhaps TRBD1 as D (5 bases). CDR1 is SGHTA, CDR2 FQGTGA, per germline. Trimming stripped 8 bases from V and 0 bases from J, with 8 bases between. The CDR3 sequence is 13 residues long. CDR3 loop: CASGRGSGNTIYF. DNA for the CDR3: TGTGCCAGCGGTAGGGGCTCTGGAAACACCATATATTTT.

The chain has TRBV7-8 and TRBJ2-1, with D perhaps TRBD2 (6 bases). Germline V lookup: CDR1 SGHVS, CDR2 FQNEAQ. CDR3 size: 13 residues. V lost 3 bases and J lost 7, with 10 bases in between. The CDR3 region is CASSFGTANEQFF. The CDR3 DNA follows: TGTGCCAGCAGCTTCGGGACTGCAAATGAGCAGTTCTTC.

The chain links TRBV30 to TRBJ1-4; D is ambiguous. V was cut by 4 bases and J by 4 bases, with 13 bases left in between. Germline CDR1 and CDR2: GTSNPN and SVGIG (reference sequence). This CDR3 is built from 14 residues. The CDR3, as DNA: TGTGCCTGGAATCGGGGTGCGGATAATGAAAAACTGTTTTTT. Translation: CAWNRGADNEKLFF.

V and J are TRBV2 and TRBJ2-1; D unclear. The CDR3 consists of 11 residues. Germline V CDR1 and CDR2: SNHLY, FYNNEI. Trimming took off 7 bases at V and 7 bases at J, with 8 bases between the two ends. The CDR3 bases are TGTGCCAGCAAGGTCGGGAATGAGCAGTTCTTC. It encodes CASKVGNEQFF.

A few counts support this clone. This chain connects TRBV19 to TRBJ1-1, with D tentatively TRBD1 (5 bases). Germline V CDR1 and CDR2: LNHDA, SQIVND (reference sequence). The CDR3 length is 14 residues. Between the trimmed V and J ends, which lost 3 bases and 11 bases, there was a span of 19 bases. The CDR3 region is CASSMGMTEAEAFF. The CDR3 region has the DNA TGTGCCAGTAGTATGGGGATGACAGAGGCCGAGGCTTTCTTT.

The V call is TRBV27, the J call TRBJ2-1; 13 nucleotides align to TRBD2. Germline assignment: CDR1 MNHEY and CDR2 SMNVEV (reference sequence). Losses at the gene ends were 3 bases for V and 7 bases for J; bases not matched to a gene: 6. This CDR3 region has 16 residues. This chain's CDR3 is CASSFRLAGGTNEQFF. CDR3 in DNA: TGTGCCAGCAGTTTCCGACTAGCGGGAGGTACAAATGAGCAGTTCTTC.